What follows describes a single T cell receptor beta chain. This CDR3 is built from 13 residues. CDR1 MNHEY and CDR2 SVGAGI come from the germline V gene. Trimming took off 10 bases at V and 2 bases at J, with 12 bases between the two ends. Original methodology: By means of reference gene primer amplification, nucleated cell counts were estimated. The assay was immunoSEQ multiplex PCR, and TCRdb's table has in-frame clones only and misses some. For V, J and clone size, that table is used; D and trimming come from the DNA. This sample has hundreds of thousands of clones, with 85% to 90% found just once. This specimen belongs to a study of blood T cell repertoires in COVID-19. Study at large: Some COVID-19 samples were acute and others convalescent; all came from the United States, Italy and Spain. PBMCs, B-cell-depleted T cells, or T cells were the source of the cDNA or gDNA that made up the material.

The sequenced sample was peripheral blood. The sequence was collected from a woman aged 18-29 years with acute or convalescent COVID-19. The chain uses TRBV6-5 and TRBJ1-3, with D perhaps TRBD1 (5 bases). The CDR3 spells CATQDSPGNTIYF. CDR3 coding DNA: TGTGCCACCCAAGACAGTCCTGGAAACACCATATATTTT.